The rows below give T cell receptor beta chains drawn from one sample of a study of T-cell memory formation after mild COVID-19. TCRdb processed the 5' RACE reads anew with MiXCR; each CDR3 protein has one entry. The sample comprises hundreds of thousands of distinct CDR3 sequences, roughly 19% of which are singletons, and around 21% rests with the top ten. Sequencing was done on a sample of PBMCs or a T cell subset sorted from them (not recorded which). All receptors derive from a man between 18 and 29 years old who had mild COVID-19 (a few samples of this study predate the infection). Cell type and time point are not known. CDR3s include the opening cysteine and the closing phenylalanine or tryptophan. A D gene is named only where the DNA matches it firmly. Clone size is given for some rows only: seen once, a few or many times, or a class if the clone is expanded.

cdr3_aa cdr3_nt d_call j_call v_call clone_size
CASSQEGQATDTQYF TGCGCCAGCAGCCAAGAGGGACAGGCTACAGATACGCAGTATTTT TRBD1 TRBJ2-3 TRBV4-1 many
CASSLFRNEQFF TGTGCCAGCAGCTTGTTTAGGAATGAGCAGTTCTTC NA TRBJ2-1 TRBV7-9 few
CASRNAGTAEAFF TGTGCCAGCAGAAACGCAGGGACCGCTGAAGCTTTCTTT NA TRBJ1-1 TRBV6-6 once
CSAQWGAGDSPLHF TGCAGTGCTCAGTGGGGGGCAGGGGATTCACCCCTCCACTTT NA TRBJ1-6 TRBV20-1 NA
CASSVGDGLSTDTQYF TGTGCCAGCAGCGTAGGAGACGGACTTAGCACAGATACGCAGTATTTT NA TRBJ2-3 TRBV9 NA
CASSYLEPTNEQYF TGTGCCAGCAGTTACCTCGAGCCGACCAACGAGCAGTACTTC NA TRBJ2-7 TRBV6-6 NA
CASSHLQDMQYF TGTGCCAGCAGCCATCTACAGGATATGCAGTATTTT NA TRBJ2-3 TRBV7-9 few
CASSGYGTGEDGYTF TGTGCCAGCAGTGGATACGGGACAGGGGAGGATGGCTACACCTTC TRBD1 TRBJ1-2 TRBV6-5 NA
CASSVGGGAGSYNEQFF TGTGCCAGCAGCGTAGGTGGGGGGGCTGGCTCCTACAATGAGCAGTTCTTC NA TRBJ2-1 TRBV9 NA
CASSGEFRGTGELFF TGTGCCAGCAGTGGGGAGTTTAGGGGCACCGGGGAGCTGTTTTTT NA TRBJ2-2 TRBV6-5 few
CASSKRGDYEQYF TGTGCCAGCAGCAAACGGGGAGACTACGAGCAGTACTTC NA TRBJ2-7 TRBV21-1 NA
CAISEPTRGAREQYF TGTGCCATCAGTGAGCCTACACGGGGGGCGAGAGAGCAGTACTTC NA TRBJ2-7 TRBV10-3 few
CAWSGARTGTQETQYF TGTGCCTGGAGTGGGGCCAGGACGGGAACCCAAGAGACCCAGTACTTC NA TRBJ2-5 TRBV30 NA
CSVEVLAGLETQYF TGCAGCGTTGAGGTACTAGCGGGGTTGGAGACCCAGTACTTC TRBD2 TRBJ2-5 TRBV29-1 NA
CASSPRQRGYTF TGTGCCAGCAGCCCCCGACAGAGAGGCTACACCTTC NA TRBJ1-2 TRBV7-9 many
CASSQEVSVRSYEQYF TGCGCCAGCAGCCAAGAGGTTAGTGTGCGATCCTACGAGCAGTACTTC NA TRBJ2-7 TRBV4-1 few
CASSLNPSDTQYF TGTGCCAGCAGCCTCAATCCCTCGGATACGCAGTATTTT NA TRBJ2-3 TRBV6-5 NA
CASSPLRGGRYTDTQYF TGTGCCAGCAGCCCCCTACGCGGGGGGAGATACACAGATACGCAGTATTTT TRBD2 TRBJ2-3 TRBV11-2 NA
CATSRAGRHTEAFF TGTGCCACCAGCAGAGCAGGGCGGCACACTGAAGCTTTCTTT NA TRBJ1-1 TRBV15 NA
CSARDRRLYGNQPQHF TGCAGTGCTAGAGATCGACGGTTGTATGGCAATCAGCCCCAGCATTTT NA TRBJ1-5 TRBV20-1 NA
CASSDDSDRGGEQFF TGTGCCAGCAGTGACGACTCCGATCGGGGGGGTGAGCAGTTCTTC TRBD2 TRBJ2-1 TRBV6-4 NA
CASSLPSSDEQFF TGTGCCAGCAGTTTACCCAGCTCCGATGAGCAGTTCTTC NA TRBJ2-1 TRBV27 few
CASSPETGSKVGNQPQHF TGTGCCAGCAGCCCCGAGACAGGGTCTAAGGTCGGCAATCAGCCCCAGCATTTT TRBD1 TRBJ1-5 TRBV6-2/TRBV6-3 few
CAISGGQGLQPQHF TGTGCCATCAGTGGGGGACAGGGGTTACAGCCCCAGCATTTT TRBD1 TRBJ1-5 TRBV10-3 NA
CASSMSRQTNTGELFF TGCGCCAGCAGCATGTCCAGACAGACGAACACCGGGGAGCTGTTTTTT NA TRBJ2-2 TRBV5-1 NA
CASSLPGLAGHKWNTGELFF TGTGCCAGCAGCCTCCCGGGGCTAGCGGGGCACAAGTGGAACACCGGGGAGCTGTTTTTT TRBD2 TRBJ2-2 TRBV7-2 NA
CSAEDRVDRYF TGCAGCGCTGAGGACAGGGTGGATAGGTACTTC TRBD1 TRBJ2-7 TRBV29-1 few
CASSWGFTGELFF TGCGCCAGCAGCTGGGGCTTCACCGGGGAGCTGTTTTTT NA TRBJ2-2 TRBV5-1 NA
CASRDQGGYYGYTF TGTGCCAGCAGGGACCAGGGGGGATACTATGGCTACACCTTC TRBD1 TRBJ1-2 TRBV12-3/TRBV12-4 few
CASSPLGRFTDTQYF TGTGCCAGCAGTCCCCTCGGCCGTTTCACAGATACGCAGTATTTT NA TRBJ2-3 TRBV27 few
CASSPEGTSGNTIYF TGTGCCAGCAGCCCCGAAGGGACGAGTGGAAACACCATATATTTT NA TRBJ1-3 TRBV6-5 NA
CAISTGGRGRTEAFF TGTGCCATCTCGACAGGGGGCCGAGGGAGGACTGAAGCTTTCTTT TRBD1 TRBJ1-1 TRBV6-1 NA